Listed here are 27 T cell receptor beta chains from one sample, sequenced in a study of glioma-infiltrating T cells. Amplification of TCR alpha and beta CDR3 regions from RNA used iRepertoire nested multiplex PCR. Each CDR3 protein gets one entry after TCRdb re-called the multiplex PCR reads with MiXCR. There are 400,000 or so distinct CDR3 sequences in the sample; about two fifths occur only once, and around 13% lies in the top ten. Sequencing was performed on glioma tissue, nonneoplastic brain tissue, or PBMCs (not recorded which). The source of these receptors is a human donor with low-grade glioma or glioblastoma, undergoing nonglioma brain surgery, or in good health (not recorded which).

This chain uses TRBV19 with TRBJ2-1, with TRBD1 identical over 9 bases. The CDR3 sequence is 16 residues long. Germline CDR1 is LNHDA and CDR2 is SQIVND (reference sequence). After removal of 4 bases from V and 6 bases from J, the junction contained 10 bases not matched to a gene. The CDR3 DNA reads as TGTGCCAGTAGTAAGGCTGCGGGGACAGGGACCAATGAGCAGTTCTTC. Encoded protein: CASSKAAGTGTNEQFF.

In regard to this clonotype: At one boundary the junction diverges from the germline segment, which might be a read error. V is TRBV7-6 and J is TRBJ2-1, with D possibly called TRBD1 or TRBD2 (6 bases each). The CDR3 length is 15 residues. CDR1 and CDR2 (germline): SGHVS, FNYEAQ. The CDR3: CASSLEGHAYNEQFF. The CDR3 DNA follows: TGTGCCAGCAGCTTGGAGGGACACGCTTACAATGAGCAGTTCTTT.

This clonotype has a handful of counts. The chain links TRBV15 to TRBJ1-1; a possible D gene is TRBD1 (5 bases). Between the trimmed V and J ends, which lost 0 bases and 9 bases, there was a span of 14 bases. CDR3 length: 14 amino acids. Looked up from germline, CDR1 is LNHNV and CDR2 is YYDKDF (reference sequence). The CDR3 sequence: CATSRDGAALQAFF. The CDR3 nucleotides are TGTGCCACCAGCAGAGATGGGGCCGCGCTTCAAGCTTTCTTT.

This clonotype has just a few counts. J is TRBJ2-7 and V is TRBV5-1; D possibly matches TRBD1 or TRBD2 (5 bases each). Germline CDR1 and CDR2: SGHRS and YFSETQ. V lost 1 base and J lost 2, with 10 bases in between. CDR3 size: 14 residues. Here the CDR3 reads CASSLWGRPYEQYF. CDR3 sequence (DNA): TGCGCCAGCAGCTTGTGGGGGAGACCCTACGAGCAGTACTTC.

This clonotype was found a few times. The chain joins TRBV5-1 to TRBJ1-1; D possibly corresponds to TRBD1 (5 bases). Trimming shortened V by 2 bases and J by 1 base, and 9 bases separated the two germline ends. Germline values: CDR1 SGHRS, CDR2 YFSETQ. The CDR3 sequence is 14 residues long. CDR3 in amino acids: CASSFDGGNTEAFF. The CDR3 region has the DNA TGCGCCAGCAGCTTCGACGGGGGGAACACTGAAGCTTTCTTT.

A single count supports this clonotype. This chain links TRBV7-2 with TRBJ1-4, with unresolved D. The CDR3 extends over 12 amino acids. Germline lookup yields CDR1 SGHTA and CDR2 FQGNSA. The germline V and J ends were trimmed by 4 bases and 8 bases, with 8 bases remaining between them. The CDR3 loop reads CASSSPGEKLFF. The CDR3 DNA reads as TGTGCCAGCAGCTCACCTGGCGAAAAACTGTTTTTT.

V usage is TRBV5-1 and J usage is TRBJ2-2; a weak D match, TRBD1 (5 bases). Per germline, CDR1 SGHRS and CDR2 YFSETQ. V lost 1 base and J lost 1, with 8 bases in between. The CDR3 covers 15 residues. CDR3 protein: CASSLKGENTGELFF. The DNA for the CDR3 is TGCGCCAGCAGCTTGAAAGGGGAGAACACCGGGGAGCTGTTTTTT.

The table lists this clonotype with a few counts. This chain uses TRBV25-1 with TRBJ2-1, with 7 bases matching TRBD1. Losses at the gene ends were 5 bases for V and 2 bases for J; bases not matched to a gene: 6. This CDR3 comprises 15 residues. Germline V lookup: CDR1 MGHDK, CDR2 SYGVNS. The CDR3 is CASSHPGGTYNEQFF. CDR3 DNA: TGTGCCAGCAGTCACCCAGGGGGAACCTACAATGAGCAGTTCTTC. The full variable domain, rest sourced from reference TRBV25-1 and TRBJ2-1, is EADIYQTPRYLVIGTGKKITLECSQTMGHDKMYWYQQDPGMELHLIHYSYGVNSTEKGDLSSESTVSRIRTEHFPLTLESARPSHTSQYLCASSHPGGTYNEQFFGPGTRLTVL.

A word on this clonotype: Since a much larger clone is just one base distant, this may be a read error. The chain joins TRBV18 to TRBJ2-3; a weak D match, TRBD2 (6 bases). This CDR3 spans 16 amino acids. The V gene lost 2 bases and the J gene lost 0 bases, with 12 bases spanning the gap. Germline V gene lookup returns CDR1 KGHSH and CDR2 LQKENI. Here the CDR3 DNA reads TGTGCCAGCTCACCAATTTCTAGCGTCAGCACAGATACGCAGTATTTT. It encodes CASSPISSVSTDTQYF. Together with reference TRBV18 and TRBJ2-3, the CDR3 gives the full variable domain: NAGVMQNPRHLVRRRGQEARLRCSPMKGHSHVYWYRQLPEEGLKFMVYLQKENIIDESGMPKERFSAEFPKEGPSILRIQQVVRGDSAAYFCASSPISSVSTDTQYFGPGTRLTVL.

This clonotype was recorded many times. The gene calls are TRBV6-1 and TRBJ1-1, with D tentatively TRBD1 (6 bases). Germline V gene data show CDR1 as MNHNS and CDR2 as SASEGT. Trimming left V 11 bases short and J 1 base short, with 17 bases between. The CDR3 is made up of 14 amino acids. CDR3 region: CAHRRGGTNTEAFF. The CDR3 bases are TGTGCCCATAGGCGGGGGGGCACGAACACTGAAGCTTTCTTT.

This clonotype showed up just a few times. CDR3 loop: CSVVIAENNEQFF. CDR3 DNA: TGCAGCGTTGTTATAGCGGAAAACAATGAGCAGTTCTTC. The rearrangement uses TRBV29-1 and TRBJ2-1; D may be TRBD2 (6 bases). This CDR3 has 13 amino acids. Trimming took 4 bases from V and 5 from J, leaving 12 bases between them. Germline CDR1 SQVTM, CDR2 ANQGSEA.

In this sample, this clonotype turned up a few times. The chain couples TRBV20-1 to TRBJ2-4, with TRBD2 matching 8 bases. CDR1 is DFQATT, CDR2 SNEGSKA, per germline (reference sequence). The CDR3 extends over 13 amino acids. J lost 4 bases, V lost 6 bases, and 5 bases had no gene match. The DNA of the CDR3 is TGCAGTGCCGCCGGGAGGGGGAAAAACATTCAGTACTTC. It encodes CSAAGRGKNIQYF.

The sample holds a few counts of this clonotype. The chain joins TRBV6-2 or TRBV6-3 to TRBJ2-1; D gene ambiguous. Trimming removed 0 bases at V and 7 bases at J, with 7 bases between. This CDR3 comprises 13 residues. In germline, CDR1 is MNHEY, CDR2 SVGEGT. The CDR3 region has the DNA TGTGCCAGCAGTTACTCCTCTGAAAATGAGCAGTTCTTC. Amino acids: CASSYSSENEQFF.

The V and J genes are TRBV14 and TRBJ2-2, with TRBD2 identical over 11 bases. Losses at the gene ends were 0 bases for V and 1 base for J; bases not matched to a gene: 4. Germline CDR1 is SGHDN and CDR2 is FVKESK. The CDR3 length is 18 residues. For the CDR3, the DNA is TGTGCCAGCAGCCAAGATAACCTAGCGGGAGGGAACACCGGGGAGCTGTTTTTT. Translating gives CASSQDNLAGGNTGELFF. The full variable domain, rest sourced from reference TRBV14 and TRBJ2-2, is EAGVTQFPSHSVIEKGQTVTLRCDPISGHDNLYWYRRVMGKEIKFLLHFVKESKQDESGMPNNRFLAERTGGTYSTLKVQPAELEDSGVYFCASSQDNLAGGNTGELFFGEGSRLTVL.

This clonotype was seen more than once but under ten times. This sequence joins TRBV4-1 and TRBJ2-3; the D gene is possibly TRBD2 (5 bases). V was trimmed by 6 bases and J by 0 bases, leaving 22 bases between them. The CDR3 loop spans 18 amino acids. Per germline, CDR1 MGHRA and CDR2 YSYEKL. CDR3 sequence (DNA): TGCGCCAGCAGAAAAGAGGGAGTCAACGCATTAAGCACAGATACGCAGTATTTT. Translated: CASRKEGVNALSTDTQYF.

In regard to this clonotype: The conserved final phenylalanine or tryptophan is absent from the CDR3, which likely points to a read error. The rearrangement joins TRBV7-2 to TRBJ1-1; tentatively, D is TRBD1 (5 bases). The germline V gene encodes CDR1 SGHTA and CDR2 FQGNSA. V was trimmed by 5 bases and J by 10 bases, leaving 17 bases between them. The CDR3 extends over 13 amino acids. In DNA form, the CDR3 reads TGTGCCAGCAGCCGTGACAGAGGGATTGGAGCTTTCTAT. Translation gives CASSRDRGIGAFY.

This clonotype was counted between two and nine times. The DNA of the CDR3 is TGTGCCAGCAGCCCCTTTTCTGAGCAGTTCTTC. Translated: CASSPFSEQFF. V gene TRBV7-2 combines with J gene TRBJ2-1; D gene uncertain. Germline CDR1 and CDR2: SGHTA and FQGNSA. CDR3 length: 11 residues. The ends were cut back, 5 bases at V and 9 bases at J, with 8 bases in the middle.

As regards this clonotype: This may stem from a read error, because a much larger clone lies one nucleotide away. The chain links TRBV6-2 or TRBV6-3 to TRBJ1-2; D gene ambiguous. The germline CDR1 and CDR2 sequences are MNHEY and SVGEGT. This CDR3 contains 16 residues. V lost 6 bases, J lost 0 bases, and 17 bases lay in between. CDR3 nucleotides: TGTGCCAGCAGAGACCGTTGGGGTCTCGCTAACTATGGCTACACCTTC. The encoded protein is CASRDRWGLANYGYTF.

This clonotype has only a few counts. The rearrangement joins TRBV5-4 to TRBJ1-2, with a tentative D call TRBD1 (6 bases). The germline gives CDR1 SGHNT, CDR2 YYREEE (reference sequence). The CDR3 is made up of 15 amino acids. V dropped 4 bases and J dropped 4 bases, with 17 bases sitting between them. The CDR3 is CASSPPDRSVYGYTF. The CDR3 nucleotides read TGTGCCAGCAGCCCCCCGGACAGATCAGTCTATGGCTACACCTTC.

In this sample, this clonotype turned up many times. The chain carries TRBV28 and TRBJ1-2; TRBD1 is a possible D gene (6 bases). Germline CDR1 and CDR2: MDHEN and SYDVKM. The V and J ends lost 5 bases and 5 bases respectively, with 12 bases between them. CDR3 size: 13 residues. The CDR3 here is CASSPGQSYGYTF. Here the CDR3 DNA reads TGTGCCAGCAGTCCCGGACAGAGTTATGGCTACACCTTC.

This clonotype was observed at least ten times. V usage is TRBV27 and J usage is TRBJ2-1, with 8 bases lining up with TRBD1. In germline, CDR1 is MNHEY, CDR2 SMNVEV (reference sequence). There are 13 residues in the CDR3. V was pared by 5 bases and J by 7 bases, with 4 bases of the junction left unmatched. CDR3: CASSTGGRNEQFF. The CDR3 DNA reads TGTGCCAGCAGTACAGGGGGAAGGAATGAGCAGTTCTTC.

The chain has TRBV24-1 and TRBJ2-1, with TRBD2 matching over 15 bases. V trimming: 0 bases; J trimming: 3 bases; junction bases outside the gene matches: 2. The CDR3 length is 18 residues. CDR1 is KGHDR, CDR2 SFDVKD, per germline. CDR3 loop: CATSDLGTSGRSYNEQFF. The CDR3 nucleotides are TGTGCCACCAGTGATTTGGGGACTAGCGGGAGGAGCTACAATGAGCAGTTCTTC.

This clonotype turned up a few times. The chain links TRBV2 to TRBJ1-1, with unresolved D. The germline V gene encodes CDR1 SNHLY and CDR2 FYNNEI. Trimming cost V 4 bases and J 3 bases, with 12 bases left between them. The CDR3 extends over 14 amino acids. CDR3 DNA sequence: TGTGCCAGCAGTGCGGCAGTCTACGACACTGAAGCTTTCTTT. Amino acid sequence: CASSAAVYDTEAFF.

This sequence joins TRBV11-1 and TRBJ2-6; perhaps TRBD1 as D (5 bases). This CDR3 has 18 amino acids. From germline, CDR1 is SGHAT and CDR2 FQDESV (reference sequence). Trimming left V 5 bases short and J 0 bases short, with 17 bases between. DNA for the CDR3: TGTGCCAGCAGCCCCCTCACAGGAACGCTCTCTGGGGCCAACGTCCTGACTTTC. Translation gives CASSPLTGTLSGANVLTF.

This rearrangement joins TRBV7-2 to TRBJ1-2; tentative D call: TRBD1 (5 bases). With 4 bases removed from V and 8 bases from J, the gap between germline ends came to 11 bases. Germline assignment: CDR1 SGHTA and CDR2 FQGNSA. This CDR3 region has 12 residues. The CDR3 sequence is CASSSRGDGYTF. DNA for the CDR3: TGTGCCAGCAGCTCCCGGGGGGACGGCTACACCTTC.

Remarks on this clonotype: A much larger clone sits a single nucleotide away, making a read error possible. This chain uses TRBV6-6 with TRBJ1-1; TRBD1 is a possible D gene (6 bases). The CDR3 has 17 amino acids. In germline, CDR1 is MNHNY, CDR2 SVGAGI (reference sequence). The CDR3 nucleotides read TGTGCCAGCAGTTACGGGAGTACCGGAGGCCCATCAGGGGAAGATTTCTTT. It is translated as CASSYGSTGGPSGEDFF.

This clonotype was seen a few times. The gene calls are TRBV28 and TRBJ2-7, with D perhaps assigned TRBD1 or TRBD2 (5 bases each). There are 14 residues in the CDR3. Germline CDR1 MDHEN, CDR2 SYDVKM. The ends were cut back, 3 bases at V and 2 bases at J, with 11 bases in the middle. This chain's CDR3 is CASSFGDGTYEQYF. CDR3 sequence (DNA): TGTGCCAGCAGTTTTGGGGACGGAACCTACGAGCAGTACTTC.